Shown below are 17 T cell receptor beta chains from a single sample sequenced in a study of blood T cell repertoires in COVID-19. The assay was immunoSEQ multiplex PCR, and TCRdb's table has in-frame clones only and misses some. The sample consists of 65,000 to 70,000 clones, around 79% of them appearing once. The specimen was peripheral blood. Every receptor here comes from a man aged 55 to 70 with acute or convalescent COVID-19.

The chain employs TRBV15 and TRBJ1-5; D might be TRBD1 (5 bases). The V end was cut by 1 base, the J end by 1 base, with 11 bases between. The CDR3 is made up of 16 amino acids. Germline V CDR1 and CDR2: LNHNV, YYDKDF (reference sequence). CDR3 region: CATSRGVGGSNQPQHF. For the CDR3, the DNA is TGTGCCACCAGCAGAGGGGTTGGGGGGAGCAATCAGCCCCAGCATTTT.

This chain connects TRBV15 to TRBJ2-7; the D gene is possibly TRBD2 (5 bases). Trimming stripped 0 bases from V and 7 bases from J, with 22 bases between. Germline V gives CDR1 LNHNV, CDR2 YYDKDF (reference sequence). CDR3 length equals 17 residues. The CDR3 DNA is TGTGCCACCAGCAGAGATCGCCGGACCGGGGATGTGGGTGAGCAGTACTTC. It codes for CATSRDRRTGDVGEQYF.

J is TRBJ2-7 and V is TRBV4-2; D is unclear. This CDR3 comprises 15 residues. Germline CDR1 is LGHNA and CDR2 is YNFKEQ. The V end lost 0 bases, the J end lost 7 bases, and 16 bases lay between the germline ends. The CDR3 is CASSQDKTARFEQYF. In DNA, the CDR3 is TGTGCCAGCAGCCAAGATAAAACAGCCCGCTTTGAGCAGTACTTC.

This clone has only one observation. This chain connects TRBV10-3 to TRBJ2-1; weak D call: TRBD2 (5 bases). The CDR3 totals 15 residues. Trimming cost V 3 bases and J 5 bases, with 14 bases left between them. Germline-derived CDR1 and CDR2 are ENHRY and SYGVKD. The CDR3 sequence is CAISDPLGFNNEQFF. DNA for the CDR3: TGTGCCATCAGTGACCCACTAGGTTTTAACAATGAGCAGTTCTTC.

V usage is TRBV5-1 and J usage is TRBJ1-4, with 10 bases lining up with TRBD1. This CDR3 is 16 amino acids long. V lost 3 bases to trimming and J lost 4 bases; unmatched junction nucleotides: 6. CDR1 and CDR2 from the germline V gene are SGHRS and YFSETQ. The CDR3 loop is CASSSTGGIGNEKLFF. CDR3 in DNA: TGCGCCAGCAGCTCGACAGGGGGCATTGGTAATGAAAAACTGTTTTTT.

V usage is TRBV19 and J usage is TRBJ1-2, with TRBD1 as a possible D gene (6 bases). Looked up from germline, CDR1 is LNHDA and CDR2 is SQIVND (reference sequence). This CDR3 contains 15 residues. The germline V and J ends were trimmed by 5 bases and 0 bases, with 13 bases remaining between them. Here the CDR3 reads CASSARQAANYGYTF. The DNA of the CDR3 is TGTGCCAGTAGTGCCCGACAGGCGGCTAACTATGGCTACACCTTC.

This clone occurred once. A junction end diverges from the germline sequence, so it may reflect a read error. The CDR3 DNA reads as TGTGCCAGCAGCCAACAGGGAGGGTCGAACGCTGAAGCTTTCTTT. Translation: CASSQQGGSNAEAFF. This chain joins TRBV3-1 (or the pseudogene TRBV3-2) and TRBJ1-1; possibly TRBD1 for D (5 bases). CDR1 and CDR2 (germline): LGHDT, YNNKEL (reference sequence). This CDR3 has 15 amino acids.

The chain carries TRBV4-3 and TRBJ2-5; the match to TRBD1 covers 7 bases. With 2 bases clipped from V and 5 bases from J, the junction kept 8 bases outside the gene matches. Germline-derived CDR1 and CDR2 are LGHNA and YSLEER. CDR3 length: 15 amino acids. CDR3: CASSQSRGPGETQYF. In DNA form, the CDR3 reads TGCGCCAGCAGCCAAAGTAGGGGGCCTGGGGAGACCCAGTACTTC.

The chain has TRBV28 and TRBJ2-7; D gene ambiguous. CDR3 length: 12 amino acids. Trimming took off 2 bases at V and 4 bases at J, with 6 bases between the two ends. Germline CDR1 and CDR2: MDHEN and SYDVKM. CDR3 nucleotide sequence: TGTGCCAGCAGTTTAGGGCAATACGAGCAGTACTTC. Its protein is CASSLGQYEQYF.

The chain links TRBV3-1 (or the pseudogene TRBV3-2) to TRBJ2-4, with a tentative D call TRBD1 (5 bases). There are 13 residues in the CDR3. Per the germline V gene, CDR1 is LGHDT and CDR2 is YNNKEL (reference sequence). V was clipped by 4 bases and J by 9 bases, with 13 bases between them. The CDR3 protein is CASSPPGLGIQYF. The CDR3 coding sequence is TGTGCCAGCAGCCCCCCAGGGTTGGGCATTCAGTACTTC.

The J gene is TRBJ2-1, the V gene TRBV4-2, with 13 nucleotides matching TRBD2. CDR1 and CDR2 (germline): LGHNA, YNFKEQ. The CDR3 sequence is 16 residues long. V lost 1 base to trimming and J lost 7 bases; unmatched junction nucleotides: 4. CDR3 protein: CASSQVATSGGNEQFF. The CDR3 nucleotides are TGTGCCAGCAGCCAAGTCGCGACTAGCGGGGGGAATGAGCAGTTCTTC.

This chain links TRBV6-4 with TRBJ2-1, with TRBD1 as a possible D gene (5 bases). Trimming pared 1 base from V and 11 bases from J, leaving 9 bases between. Germline V gene lookup returns CDR1 MRHNA and CDR2 SNTAGT. This CDR3 spans 12 amino acids. The CDR3 spells CASSDYQGKQFF. CDR3 bases: TGTGCCAGCAGTGACTACCAGGGAAAGCAGTTCTTC.

In its sample, this clone was seen a few times. The V gene is TRBV6-4, the J gene TRBJ2-3; TRBD1 might be the D (6 bases). The V end was cut by 2 bases, the J end by 7 bases, with 13 bases between. Germline CDR1 and CDR2: MRHNA and SNTAGT. This CDR3 region has 14 residues. In DNA form, the CDR3 reads TGTGCCAGCAGTGACACAAGCAGGGGAAATACGCAGTATTTT. Protein sequence: CASSDTSRGNTQYF.

The rearrangement uses TRBV27 and TRBJ1-5; TRBD1 agrees at 7 bases. The germline gives CDR1 MNHEY, CDR2 SMNVEV (reference sequence). V trimming: 0 bases; J trimming: 5 bases; junction bases outside the gene matches: 4. The CDR3 loop spans 15 amino acids. The chain's CDR3 is CASSLSGTEYQPQHF. CDR3 coding DNA: TGTGCCAGCAGTTTATCGGGGACAGAGTATCAGCCCCAGCATTTT.

The rearrangement uses TRBV5-1 and TRBJ1-1, with D unresolved. Germline V gene lookup returns CDR1 SGHRS and CDR2 YFSETQ. There are 14 residues in the CDR3. V lost 2 bases and J 4 bases, leaving 12 bases between the germline ends. CDR3 coding DNA: TGCGCCAGCAGCTTATTGGTTGGAGGCACTGAAGCTTTCTTT. This translates into CASSLLVGGTEAFF.

The chain is built from TRBV11-2 and TRBJ1-4, with 8 bases matching TRBD1. The CDR3 is made up of 15 amino acids. Germline loops: CDR1 SGHAT, CDR2 FQNNGV. V shed 2 bases and J 4 bases; nucleotides not matched to a gene: 3. The CDR3 protein is CASSLTQGVNEKLFF. The CDR3 DNA follows: TGTGCCAGCAGCTTAACACAGGGGGTTAATGAAAAACTGTTTTTT.

This clone appeared a single time. The chain combines TRBV6-5 with TRBJ2-1; the D is unclear. This CDR3 has 15 amino acids. V was cut by 0 bases and J by 6 bases, with 12 bases left in between. The germline CDR1 and CDR2 sequences are MNHEY and SVGAGI. CDR3 in amino acids: CASSYSFETGNEQFF. DNA of the CDR3: TGTGCCAGCAGTTACTCGTTTGAGACGGGCAATGAGCAGTTCTTC.